This T cell receptor (beta chain) stems from a study of regulatory dendritic cells for organ transplantation. Sorted subsets were CFSE-labeled and cultured four to six days with allogeneic dendritic cells. Worth noting for this clone: Its antigen is as yet unknown.

Assay used: immunoSEQ multiplex PCR; TCRdb lists only in-frame clones, some missing. The top ten hold 3% to 4% of the sample, which has some 18,000 clones, approximately 80% seen once. This CDR3 is 12 amino acids long. CDR1 is SGHKS and CDR2 is YYEKEE in the germline V gene (reference sequence). V was pared by 0 bases and J by 6 bases, with 6 bases between. Sequenced input: memory CD4+ T cells from blood cultured with regulatory dendritic cells. Regarding subset: CD45RO+ memory T cells. This clonotype originated in a human donor in good health. This chain joins TRBV5-5 and TRBJ1-2; no clear D gene. CDR3 sequence: CASSLDRDGYTF. The CDR3 nucleotides read TGTGCCAGCAGCTTGGATCGAGATGGCTACACCTTC.